This T cell receptor (beta chain) was documented in a study of blood T cell repertoires in COVID-19. Individuals drawn from around 25 US areas were about 18 to 100 years old. This clone has only one observation. The germline V gene has CDR1 SGHTA and CDR2 FQGNSA. Trimming took 3 bases from V and 10 from J; bases not matched to a gene: 6. This CDR3 is 13 amino acids long. The method was immunoSEQ multiplex PCR; TCRdb's version includes in-frame clones alone and lacks a portion of them. Seen here are a few hundred thousand clones, 80% to 90% observed once, and the top ten hold over 9%. The chain has TRBV7-2 and TRBJ2-1; the match to TRBD2 covers 7 bases. The material sequenced was PBMCs or T cells enriched from blood (not recorded which). The TCR was taken from a man younger than 35 with acute COVID-19. The CDR3 DNA sequence: TGTGCCAGCAGCTTCCGAGGGAGGGGAGAGCAGTTCTTC. The encoded protein is CASSFRGRGEQFF.